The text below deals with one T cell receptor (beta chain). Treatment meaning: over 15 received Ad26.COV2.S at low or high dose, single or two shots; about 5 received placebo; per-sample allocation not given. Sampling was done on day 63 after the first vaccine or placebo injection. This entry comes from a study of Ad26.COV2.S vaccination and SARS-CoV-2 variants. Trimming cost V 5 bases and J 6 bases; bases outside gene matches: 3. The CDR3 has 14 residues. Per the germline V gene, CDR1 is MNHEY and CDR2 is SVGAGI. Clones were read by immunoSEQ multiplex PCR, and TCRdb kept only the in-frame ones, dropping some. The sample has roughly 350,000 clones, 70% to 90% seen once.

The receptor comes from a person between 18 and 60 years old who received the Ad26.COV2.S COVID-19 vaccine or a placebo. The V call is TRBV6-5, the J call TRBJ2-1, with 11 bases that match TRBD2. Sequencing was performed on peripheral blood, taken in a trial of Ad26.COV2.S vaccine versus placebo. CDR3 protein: CASSTSGGSNEQFF. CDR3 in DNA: TGTGCCAGCAGTACTAGCGGGGGAAGCAATGAGCAGTTCTTC.